These 9 T cell receptor beta chains were all obtained from the same sample, sequenced in a study of human T cells and chemical hapten exposure. TCRdb ran MiXCR on the RACE reads and lists one entry per CDR3 protein. Of about 350,000 distinct CDR3 sequences in the sample, 4.5% to 5.5% are singletons; the top ten hold more than 8%. Time point here: pre-sensitization, week 0. Treatment of the sample: therapeutic diphenylcyclopropenone sensitization with weekly scalp DPC. This material consisted of whole blood, taken in connection with sensitization to the hapten diphenylcyclopropenone (DPC). The receptors derive from a woman aged 18 to 35 with alopecia areata. Some clones in this sample may be carry-over from other donors' samples.

There are a few counts of this clonotype. The J gene is TRBJ2-1, the V gene TRBV19; 7 bases match TRBD2. In germline, CDR1 is LNHDA, CDR2 SQIVND (reference sequence). Trimming cost V 3 bases and J 5 bases; bases outside gene matches: 4. This CDR3 has 14 amino acids. The CDR3 sequence: CASSMSGAHNEQFF. The CDR3 nucleotides read TGTGCCAGTAGTATGAGCGGGGCTCACAATGAGCAGTTCTTC.

The chain combines TRBV25-1 with TRBJ2-1, with 13 bases fitting TRBD2. The junction had 6 bases not matched to a gene; V was cut back by 5 bases and J by 5 bases. This CDR3 is 16 amino acids long. Germline CDR1 reads MGHDK; CDR2 reads SYGVNS. The CDR3 loop is CASSLSGTSGNNEQFF. CDR3 DNA sequence: TGTGCCAGCAGTTTGTCCGGGACTAGCGGGAACAATGAGCAGTTCTTC.

This clonotype was detected only a few times. V and J are TRBV5-1 and TRBJ2-1, with 8 positions matching TRBD1. The CDR3 sequence is 12 residues long. Germline assignment: CDR1 SGHRS and CDR2 YFSETQ. With 6 bases clipped from V and 12 bases from J, the junction kept 8 bases outside the gene matches. The CDR3 is CASNSPGTGQFF. The CDR3, as DNA: TGCGCCAGCAACTCCCCCGGGACAGGGCAGTTCTTC.

This clonotype was seen more than once but under ten times. The chain combines TRBV7-8 with TRBJ2-1; tentative D call: TRBD1 (5 bases). Trimming removed 5 bases at V and 0 bases at J, with 14 bases between. This CDR3 region has 16 residues. Germline V CDR1 and CDR2: SGHVS, FQNEAQ. The CDR3 sequence is CASSPTTEYSYNEQFF. CDR3 nucleotides: TGTGCCAGCAGCCCAACGACAGAGTACTCCTACAATGAGCAGTTCTTC.

At least ten counts were recorded for this clonotype. The V and J genes are TRBV6-2 or TRBV6-3 and TRBJ2-7; unclear D gene. Germline V gene lookup returns CDR1 MNHEY and CDR2 SVGEGT. The CDR3 runs 12 residues. V dropped 7 bases and J dropped 7 bases, with 14 bases sitting between them. In DNA form, the CDR3 reads TGTGCCAGCAATCCTAACTTGGGTGAGCAGTACTTC. Translated: CASNPNLGEQYF.

This clonotype was detected a few times. CDR3 in DNA: TGTGCCAGCAGCCAGAGACCAGGGGACACTGAAGCTTTCTTT. This encodes CASSQRPGDTEAFF. The J gene is TRBJ1-1, the V gene TRBV3-1; weak D call: TRBD1 (6 bases). Germline V gene data show CDR1 as LGHDT and CDR2 as YNNKEL (reference sequence). The CDR3 totals 14 residues. The V end lost 3 bases, the J end lost 3 bases, and 11 bases lay between the germline ends.

This clonotype was seen repeatedly, ten times or more. DNA of the CDR3: TGCAGCGTTGTCGAGGGGTCCCCCAGCACAGATACGCAGTATTTT. Amino acids: CSVVEGSPSTDTQYF. The chain links TRBV29-1 to TRBJ2-3; either TRBD1 or TRBD2 may supply D (5 bases each). Trimming left V 4 bases short and J 0 bases short, with 14 bases between. Germline CDR1 SQVTM, CDR2 ANQGSEA. The CDR3 loop spans 15 amino acids.

The chain has TRBV7-2 and TRBJ2-2; a weak D match, TRBD2 (6 bases). Per the germline V gene, CDR1 is SGHTA and CDR2 is FQGNSA. This CDR3 is 15 amino acids long. Trimming stripped 0 bases from V and 5 bases from J, with 10 bases between. CDR3 in DNA: TGTGCCAGCAGCTTAGCGGGGGGAACGACCGGGGAGCTGTTTTTT. It codes for CASSLAGGTTGELFF. Full variable domain (remainder filled in from reference TRBV7-2 and TRBJ2-2): GAGVSQSPSNKVTEKGKDVELRCDPISGHTALYWYRQSLGQGLEFLIYFQGNSAPDKSGLPSDRFSAERTGGSVSTLTIQRTQQEDSAVYLCASSLAGGTTGELFFGEGSRLTVL.

This clonotype occurred many times. The chain carries TRBV28 and TRBJ2-5, with D tentatively TRBD2 (6 bases). Trimming cost V 4 bases and J 3 bases, with 6 bases left between them. CDR1 MDHEN and CDR2 SYDVKM come from the germline V gene. The CDR3 runs 12 residues. CDR3 in DNA: TGTGCCAGCAGTTCGGGGGAAGAGACCCAGTACTTC. This codes for CASSSGEETQYF.